This T cell receptor beta chain was identified during a study of shared clonotypes between healthy human individuals. Study results and caveats: Rarefaction curves obtained for sorted subsets showed sequencing incomplete despite large depth.

A few counts support this clone. The antigen is not known. Profiled with immunoSEQ multiplex PCR; TCRdb holds only in-frame clones, not every one. Here the sample spans 2 million or so clones, roughly 95% being singletons. The clonotype was recovered from a man between 18 and 29 years old in good health. Sequencing was carried out using naive CD4+ T cells sorted from blood. The subset here: CD45RA+ positively selected.

CDR3 coding DNA: TGTGCCAGCAGTTTATCACCGGGACAGGACATTCAGTACTTC. Translation gives CASSLSPGQDIQYF. The J gene is TRBJ2-4, the V gene TRBV28; 8 bases align to TRBD1. Germline-derived CDR1 and CDR2 are MDHEN and SYDVKM. This CDR3 comprises 14 residues. V trimming: 1 base; J trimming: 8 bases; junction bases outside the gene matches: 4.